This is a list of T cell receptor beta chains from one sample in a study of neurological immune-mediated disorders. MiXCR, run by TCRdb on the 5' RACE reads, gives a single entry per CDR3 protein. The table lists about 55,000 distinct CDR3 sequences, about 4.2% of them singletons. Specimen: CD4+ T cells from blood. Receptors originate from a woman aged 35 to 49 with multiple sclerosis. CDR3s include the opening cysteine and the closing phenylalanine or tryptophan. The order of the fields is clone size, J gene, D gene, CDR3 length, V gene, CDR3 protein, CDR3 DNA. D genes are given only for firm matches. The size field is filled for only some rows; it gives once, few, many or a size class.

>many|TRBJ1-1|.|13|TRBV3-1
CASSQDRGKEAFF
TGTGCCAGCAGCCAAGATCGGGGTAAGGAAGCTTTCTTT
>many|TRBJ1-4|.|13|TRBV7-8
CASSPRGEEKLFF
TGTGCCAGCAGCCCCCGGGGAGAAGAAAAACTGTTTTTT
>many|TRBJ1-1|.|14|TRBV7-2
CASSLARGSTEAFF
TGTGCCAGCAGCTTAGCAAGGGGATCCACTGAAGCTTTCTTT
>many|TRBJ1-4|.|14|TRBV15
CATSRDPADEKLFF
TGTGCCACCAGCAGAGATCCAGCGGATGAAAAACTGTTTTTT
>many|TRBJ1-2|.|13|TRBV4-2
CASSQDRRVGYTF
TGTGCCAGCAGCCAAGATAGGAGGGTTGGCTACACCTTC
>many|TRBJ1-1|.|13|TRBV29-1
CSVPRAANTEAFF
TGCAGCGTTCCCCGGGCGGCGAACACTGAAGCTTTCTTT
>many|TRBJ1-1|.|14|TRBV9
CASSSGMWNTEAFF
TGTGCCAGCAGCTCAGGGATGTGGAACACTGAAGCTTTCTTT
>many|TRBJ1-5|.|15|TRBV4-1
CASSLRPVGDQPQHF
TGCGCCAGCAGCTTACGCCCAGTGGGTGATCAGCCCCAGCATTTT
>many|TRBJ1-1|TRBD1|16|TRBV24-1
CATSDPRGDGNTEAFF
TGTGCCACCAGTGACCCCAGGGGGGACGGGAACACTGAAGCTTTCTTT
>many|TRBJ2-3|.|16|TRBV2
CASSEARIGTLDTQYF
TGTGCCAGCAGTGAAGCGCGGATAGGGACCCTAGATACGCAGTATTTT
>many|TRBJ2-2|.|16|TRBV5-6
CASSLISAVNTGELFF
TGTGCCAGCAGCTTGATTTCGGCGGTGAACACCGGGGAGCTGTTTTTT
>many|TRBJ1-2|.|18|TRBV12-5
CASGLTTFTQGWSYGYTF
TGTGCTAGTGGGCTTACAACTTTTACACAGGGTTGGAGCTATGGCTACACCTTC
>many|TRBJ2-4|.|13|TRBV7-6
CASSLGQENIQYF
TGTGCCAGCAGCTTAGGGCAGGAAAACATTCAGTACTTC
>many|TRBJ1-1|.|15|TRBV5-5
CASSLSPGAETEAFF
TGTGCCAGCAGCTTGTCGCCAGGGGCGGAAACTGAAGCTTTCTTT
>many|TRBJ2-5|.|15|TRBV5-6
CASSPPGPRAETQYF
TGTGCCAGCAGCCCTCCAGGTCCGCGAGCAGAGACCCAGTACTTC
>many|TRBJ2-3|.|16|TRBV7-8
CASSLDGLALTDTQYF
TGTGCCAGCAGCTTAGACGGATTAGCCCTCACAGATACGCAGTATTTT
>many|TRBJ1-5|.|15|TRBV6-5
CASSYSGAPNQPQHF
TGTGCCAGCAGTTACTCGGGGGCGCCGAATCAGCCCCAGCATTTT
>many|TRBJ1-1|TRBD1|15|TRBV6-5
CASSYSGQGNTEAFF
TGTGCCAGCAGTTACTCAGGACAGGGGAACACTGAAGCTTTCTTT
>many|TRBJ1-1|.|14|TRBV5-1
CASSFSRASTEAFF
TGCGCCAGCAGCTTCTCGCGGGCGAGCACTGAAGCTTTCTTT
>many|TRBJ1-1|.|13|TRBV4-1
CASSLEGTTEAFF
TGCGCCAGCAGCCTAGAGGGGACCACTGAAGCTTTCTTT
>few|TRBJ1-1|.|16|TRBV5-1
CASSLRARGGNTEAFF
TGCGCCAGCAGCTTGCGGGCACGGGGAGGGAACACTGAAGCTTTCTTT
>many|TRBJ1-1|TRBD1|17|TRBV7-9
CASSGVGRGIVNTEAFF
TGTGCCAGCAGTGGGGTGGGCAGGGGGATTGTTAATACTGAAGCTTTCTTT
>many|TRBJ2-1|.|13|TRBV12-3/TRBV12-4
CASSHGTFNEQFF
TGTGCCAGCAGTCATGGGACTTTCAATGAGCAGTTCTTC
>.|TRBJ1-6|.|13|TRBV6-4
CASSTRQSTPLHF
TGTGCCAGCAGTACCCGACAGAGTACACCCCTCCACTTT
>many|TRBJ2-1|TRBD1|17|TRBV3-1
CASSQVVARDRDNEQFF
TGTGCCAGCAGCCAAGTGGTCGCCCGGGACAGGGACAATGAGCAGTTCTTC
>many|TRBJ2-3|TRBD2|14|TRBV7-3
CASSPRTSADTQYF
TGTGCCAGCAGCCCTCGGACTAGCGCGGATACGCAGTATTTT
>many|TRBJ1-2|.|14|TRBV5-1
CASSFRTPAQGYTF
TGCGCCAGCAGCTTCCGGACGCCGGCGCAGGGCTACACCTTC
>many|TRBJ1-4|.|17|TRBV20-1
CSASDLDSFATNEKLFF
TGCAGTGCTTCCGATCTGGACAGTTTTGCAACTAATGAAAAACTGTTTTTT
>many|TRBJ2-1|.|13|TRBV12-3/TRBV12-4
CASSLRRTDEQFF
TGTGCCAGCAGTTTAAGAAGGACCGATGAGCAGTTCTTC
>many|TRBJ1-1|.|13|TRBV7-6
CASSLDSYTEAFF
TGTGCCAGCAGCTTAGACAGCTACACTGAAGCTTTCTTT
>many|TRBJ1-1|TRBD1|16|TRBV12-3/TRBV12-4
CASSFGQGVWSTEAFF
TGTGCCAGCAGTTTTGGACAGGGGGTATGGAGCACTGAAGCTTTCTTT
>.|TRBJ2-2|.|16|TRBV19
CASSIDIGVNTGELFF
TGTGCCAGTAGTATAGATATAGGAGTAAACACCGGGGAGCTGTTTTTT
>many|TRBJ1-5|.|13|TRBV6-2/TRBV6-3
CASTFAGGGPQHF
TGTGCCAGCACCTTCGCAGGTGGGGGGCCCCAGCATTTT
>many|TRBJ2-3|.|10|TRBV20-1
CSGGSDTQYF
TGCAGTGGAGGGTCAGATACGCAGTATTTT
>many|TRBJ1-1|.|13|TRBV6-1
CASSWRGNTEAFF
TGTGCCAGCAGTTGGAGGGGCAACACTGAAGCTTTCTTT
>many|TRBJ2-1|.|15|TRBV7-2
CASSADRSSYNEQFF
TGTGCCAGCAGCGCCGACAGGTCCTCCTACAATGAGCAGTTCTTC
>many|TRBJ2-3|TRBD1|15|TRBV3-1
CASSQGRGRGDTQYF
TGTGCCAGCAGCCAAGGCAGGGGGAGAGGAGATACGCAGTATTTT
>many|TRBJ1-5|TRBD1|13|TRBV2
CASRDRSNQPQHF
TGTGCCAGCAGGGACAGGTCCAATCAGCCCCAGCATTTT
>many|TRBJ2-3|TRBD1|18|TRBV2
CASSDSGTGSSSTDTQYF
TGTGCCAGCAGTGATTCCGGGACAGGTTCCTCTAGCACAGATACGCAGTATTTT
>many|TRBJ2-6|.|15|TRBV7-6
CASSHLRAGANVLTF
TGTGCCAGCAGCCATTTAAGGGCTGGGGCCAACGTCCTGACTTTC
>many|TRBJ2-5|TRBD1|16|TRBV24-1
CATSDPSTGAKETQYF
TGTGCCACCAGTGATCCCTCGACAGGGGCCAAAGAGACCCAGTACTTC
>many|TRBJ2-6|TRBD1|18|TRBV10-3
CAISTLGQATSGANVLTF
TGTGCCATCAGTACCCTAGGACAGGCTACCTCTGGGGCCAACGTCCTGACTTTC
>few|TRBJ2-4|.|13|TRBV10-2
CASRAPGRNIQYF
TGCGCCAGCAGGGCCCCGGGGAGGAACATTCAGTACTTC
>many|TRBJ1-5|TRBD1|16|TRBV18
CASSSRTGGVNQPQHF
TGTGCCAGCTCATCCAGGACAGGGGGAGTCAATCAGCCCCAGCATTTT
>.|TRBJ2-1|TRBD2|15|TRBV20-1
CSAREGLAGYNEQFF
TGCAGTGCTAGAGAGGGACTAGCGGGGTACAATGAGCAGTTCTTC
>many|TRBJ2-7|.|14|TRBV12-3/TRBV12-4
CASSSTTGYYEQYF
TGTGCCAGCAGTTCAACAACAGGGTATTACGAGCAGTACTTC
>many|TRBJ1-1|TRBD1|15|TRBV7-2
CASSWNRGTNTEAFF
TGTGCCAGCAGCTGGAACAGGGGGACGAACACTGAAGCTTTCTTT
>many|TRBJ2-2|.|15|TRBV20-1
CSARVGGVNTGELFF
TGCAGTGCTAGGGTCGGCGGGGTCAACACCGGGGAGCTGTTTTTT
>many|TRBJ1-2|.|12|TRBV18
CASSERTYGYTF
TGTGCCAGCTCAGAACGGACCTATGGCTACACCTTC
>many|TRBJ2-7|.|10|TRBV2
CASGGNEQYF
TGTGCCAGCGGGGGGAACGAGCAGTACTTC
>many|TRBJ2-2|.|15|TRBV5-1
CASNPWLGNTGELFF
TGCGCCAGCAACCCCTGGCTGGGCAACACCGGGGAGCTGTTTTTT
>many|TRBJ1-2|.|14|TRBV29-1
CSVEGGQRPYGYTF
TGCAGCGTTGAAGGAGGACAGCGACCCTATGGCTACACCTTC
>many|TRBJ2-6|.|14|TRBV5-1
CASSYTAGANVLTF
TGCGCCAGCAGCTACACAGCTGGGGCCAACGTCCTGACTTTC
>many|TRBJ1-5|TRBD1|14|TRBV5-5
CASSRNRGLQPQHF
TGTGCCAGCAGCCGGAACAGGGGGCTTCAGCCCCAGCATTTT
>many|TRBJ2-6|.|15|TRBV2
CASSAAPSGANVLTF
TGTGCCAGCAGTGCCGCTCCCTCTGGGGCCAACGTCCTGACTTTC